One TCR beta chain is described in this entry. These data come from a study of blood T cell repertoires in COVID-19. Looking at the study overall: Samples representing acute and convalescent COVID-19 were sourced from the United States, Italy and Spain.

Participant age was roughly 18 to 90 years, and participants resided in fewer than 30 US areas. Self-reported history from a screening survey and questionnaire set each donor's cohort. Here immunoSEQ multiplex PCR was the method, and the copy in TCRdb shows in-frame clones only, minus some. This table holds hundreds of thousands of clones, 80% to 90% found once. The V end lost 2 bases, the J end lost 0 bases, and 8 bases lay between the germline ends. Per the germline V gene, CDR1 is SGHRS and CDR2 is YFSETQ. The CDR3 has 14 amino acids. The sequenced material came from PBMCs or T cells enriched from blood (not recorded which). This chain links TRBV5-1 with TRBJ2-5, with D possibly TRBD1 on 6 matching bases. This TCR came from a man between 25 and 39 years old who had recovered from COVID-19. CDR3 amino acids: CASSFQGYQETQYF. The CDR3 DNA is TGCGCCAGCAGCTTTCAGGGGTACCAAGAGACCCAGTACTTC.